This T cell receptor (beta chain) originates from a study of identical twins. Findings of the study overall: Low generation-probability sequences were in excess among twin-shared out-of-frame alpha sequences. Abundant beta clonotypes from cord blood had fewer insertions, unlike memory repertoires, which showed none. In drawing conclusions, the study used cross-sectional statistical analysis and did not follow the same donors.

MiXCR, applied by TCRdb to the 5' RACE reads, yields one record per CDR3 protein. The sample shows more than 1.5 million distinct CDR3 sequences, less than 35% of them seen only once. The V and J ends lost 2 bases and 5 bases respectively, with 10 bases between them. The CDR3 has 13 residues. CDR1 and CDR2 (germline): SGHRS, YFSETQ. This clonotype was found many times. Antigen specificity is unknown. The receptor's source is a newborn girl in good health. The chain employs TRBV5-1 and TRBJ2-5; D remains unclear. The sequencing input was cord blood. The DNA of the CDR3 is TGCGCCAGCAGCTTAGCAGTCCGGGAGACCCAGTACTTC. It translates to CASSLAVRETQYF.